The T cell receptor beta chain described here comes from a study of blood T cell repertoires in COVID-19. Study in general: Samples representing acute and convalescent COVID-19 were sourced from the United States, Italy and Spain. T cells, B-cell-depleted T cells, or PBMCs supplied cDNA or gDNA.

Unmatched junction bases numbered 8, after V lost 10 bases and J lost 2 bases. CDR1 is MNHEY and CDR2 is SVGAGI in the germline V gene. The CDR3 is made up of 14 amino acids. Assay: immunoSEQ multiplex PCR; the TCRdb copy retains only in-frame clones and omits some. The repertoire holds around 80,000 clones, with under 85% as singletons. This chain links TRBV6-5 with TRBJ2-7, with 10 bases fitting TRBD2. Source material: peripheral blood. This clonotype was sampled from a human donor in a cohort sampled during active COVID-19. The DNA of the CDR3 is TGTGCCATACCTATTGGGACTAGCGCCTACGAGCAGTACTTC. As protein: CAIPIGTSAYEQYF.